This T cell receptor (beta chain) emerged from a study of vaccination effects on CD4 cells after COVID-19. About the study: Before sequencing took place, the ViraFEST assay used viral peptide pools to expand antigen-specific CD4+ T cells. The second dose preceded post-vaccine samples by a median of 72 days.

Using immunoSEQ multiplex PCR, the repertoire was profiled, and TCRdb retains in-frame clones only, with some absent. The sample holds fewer than 85,000 clones, around 70% seen once. Scientists isolated CD4+ T cells after a roughly nine-day culture period ended. Everyone in the study got two shots of either the BNT162b2 or mRNA-1273 vaccine. Vaccine recipients had no previous SARS-CoV-2 infection; their nucleocapsid antibodies were negative. Replacing half the medium with IL-2 medium was done on days 3 and 7. Remarks on this clone: Its antigen is not known.

The sample in question was CD4+ T cells from PBMCs cultured without peptide, obtained after COVID-19 vaccination. This clonotype was sampled from a human donor who received a COVID-19 vaccine.

The CDR3 sequence is CASSQQENTEAFF. DNA of the CDR3: TGTGCCAGCAGTCAACAGGAGAACACTGAAGCTTTCTTT. The chain links TRBV7-7 to TRBJ1-1, with D perhaps matching TRBD1 (5 bases). The V and J ends lost 6 bases and 1 base respectively, with 9 bases between them. The CDR3 consists of 13 residues. Per germline, CDR1 SSHAT and CDR2 FNYEAQ (reference sequence).